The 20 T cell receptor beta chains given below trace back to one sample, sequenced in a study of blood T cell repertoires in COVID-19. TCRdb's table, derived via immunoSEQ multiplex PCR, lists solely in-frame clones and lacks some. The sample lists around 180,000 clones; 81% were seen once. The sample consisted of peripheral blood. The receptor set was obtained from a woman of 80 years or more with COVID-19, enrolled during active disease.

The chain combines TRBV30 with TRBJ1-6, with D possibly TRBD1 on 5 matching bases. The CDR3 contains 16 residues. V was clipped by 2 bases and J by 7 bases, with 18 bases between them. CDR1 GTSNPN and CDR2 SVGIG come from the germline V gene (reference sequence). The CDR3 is CAWSSARGSWNSPLHF. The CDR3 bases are TGTGCCTGGAGTTCGGCTAGGGGATCGTGGAATTCACCCCTCCACTTT. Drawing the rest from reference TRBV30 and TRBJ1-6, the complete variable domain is SQTIHQWPATLVQPVGSPLSLECTVEGTSNPNLYWYRQAAGRGLQLLFYSVGIGQISSEVPQNLSASRPQDRQFILSSKKLLLSDSGFYLCAWSSARGSWNSPLHFGNGTRLTVT.

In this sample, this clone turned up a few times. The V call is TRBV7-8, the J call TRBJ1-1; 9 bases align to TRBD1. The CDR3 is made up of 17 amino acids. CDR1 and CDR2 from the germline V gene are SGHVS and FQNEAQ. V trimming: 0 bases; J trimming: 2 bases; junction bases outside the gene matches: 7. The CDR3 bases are TGTGCCAGCAGCTTAGCGCTGTGGGGACAGGGAAACACTGAAGCTTTCTTT. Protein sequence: CASSLALWGQGNTEAFF.

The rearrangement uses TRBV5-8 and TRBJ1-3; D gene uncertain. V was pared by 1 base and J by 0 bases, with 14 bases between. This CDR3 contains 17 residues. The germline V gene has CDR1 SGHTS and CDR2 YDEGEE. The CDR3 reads CASSLWSLSSSGNTIYF. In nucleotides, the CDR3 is TGTGCCAGCAGCTTGTGGTCGCTCTCCAGCTCTGGAAACACCATATATTTT.

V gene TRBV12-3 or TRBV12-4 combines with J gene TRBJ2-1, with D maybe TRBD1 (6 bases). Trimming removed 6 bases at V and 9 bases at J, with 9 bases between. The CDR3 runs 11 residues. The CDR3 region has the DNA TGTGCCAGCAGCATAGGGGGTGAGCAGTTCTTC. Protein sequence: CASSIGGEQFF.

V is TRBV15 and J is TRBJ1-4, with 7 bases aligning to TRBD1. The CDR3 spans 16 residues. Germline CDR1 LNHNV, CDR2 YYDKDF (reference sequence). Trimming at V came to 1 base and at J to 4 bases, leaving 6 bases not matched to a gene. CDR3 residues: CATSRGKTGLNEKLFF. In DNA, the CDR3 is TGTGCCACCAGCAGAGGAAAGACAGGGCTTAATGAAAAACTGTTTTTT.

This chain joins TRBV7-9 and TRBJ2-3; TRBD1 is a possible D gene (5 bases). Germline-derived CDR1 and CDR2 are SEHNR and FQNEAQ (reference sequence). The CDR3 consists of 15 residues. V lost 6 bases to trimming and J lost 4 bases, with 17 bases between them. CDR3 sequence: CASSLGWQGPDTQYF. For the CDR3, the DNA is TGTGCCAGCAGTCTAGGGTGGCAGGGTCCAGATACGCAGTATTTT. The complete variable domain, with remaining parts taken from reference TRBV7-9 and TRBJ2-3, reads DTGVSQNPRHKITKRGQNVTFRCDPISEHNRLYWYRQTLGQGPEFLTYFQNEAQLEKSRLLSDRFSAERPKGSFSTLEIQRTEQGDSAMYLCASSLGWQGPDTQYFGPGTRLTVL.

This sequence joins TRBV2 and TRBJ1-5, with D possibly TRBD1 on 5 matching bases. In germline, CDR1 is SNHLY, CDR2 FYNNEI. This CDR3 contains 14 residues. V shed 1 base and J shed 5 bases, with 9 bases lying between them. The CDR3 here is CASSEEQGDQPQHF. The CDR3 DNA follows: TGTGCCAGCAGTGAAGAGCAGGGTGATCAGCCCCAGCATTTT.

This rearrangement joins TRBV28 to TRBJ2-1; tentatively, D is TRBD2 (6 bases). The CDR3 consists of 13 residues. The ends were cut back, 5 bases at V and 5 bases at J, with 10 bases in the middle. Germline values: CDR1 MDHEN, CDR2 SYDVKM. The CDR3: CASSLGGHNEQFF. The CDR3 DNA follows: TGTGCCAGCAGTCTAGGAGGGCACAATGAGCAGTTCTTC.

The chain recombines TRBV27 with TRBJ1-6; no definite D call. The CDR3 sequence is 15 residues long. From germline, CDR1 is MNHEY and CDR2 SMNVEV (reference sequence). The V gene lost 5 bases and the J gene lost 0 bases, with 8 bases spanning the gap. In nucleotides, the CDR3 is TGTGCCAGCAGTCGTGGGAGCTCCTATAATTCACCCCTCCACTTT. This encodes CASSRGSSYNSPLHF.

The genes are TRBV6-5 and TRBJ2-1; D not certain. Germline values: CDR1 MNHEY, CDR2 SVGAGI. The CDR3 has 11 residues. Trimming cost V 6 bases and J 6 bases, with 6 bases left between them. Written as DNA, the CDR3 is TGTGCCAGCAGCCAATCCAATGAGCAGTTCTTC. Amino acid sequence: CASSQSNEQFF.

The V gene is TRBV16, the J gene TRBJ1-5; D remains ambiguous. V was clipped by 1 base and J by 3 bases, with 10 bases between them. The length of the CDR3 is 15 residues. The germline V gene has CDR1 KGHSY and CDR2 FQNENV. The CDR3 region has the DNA TGTGCCAGCAGCCAATGGGAGGGCTACAATCAGCCCCAGCATTTT. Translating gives CASSQWEGYNQPQHF.

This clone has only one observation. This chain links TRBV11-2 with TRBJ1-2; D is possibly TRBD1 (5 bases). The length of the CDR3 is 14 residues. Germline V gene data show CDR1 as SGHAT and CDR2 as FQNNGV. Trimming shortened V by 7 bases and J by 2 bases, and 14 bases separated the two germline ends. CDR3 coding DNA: TGTGCCAGCAAGAACCCAGGGCGGAACTATGGCTACACCTTC. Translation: CASKNPGRNYGYTF.

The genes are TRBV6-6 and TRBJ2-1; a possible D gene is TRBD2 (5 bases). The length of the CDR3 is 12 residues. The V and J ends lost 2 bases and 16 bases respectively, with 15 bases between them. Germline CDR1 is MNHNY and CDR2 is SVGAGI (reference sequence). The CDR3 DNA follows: TGTGCCAGCAGTTACATTCCCTTGGAGGAATTCTTC. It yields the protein CASSYIPLEEFF.

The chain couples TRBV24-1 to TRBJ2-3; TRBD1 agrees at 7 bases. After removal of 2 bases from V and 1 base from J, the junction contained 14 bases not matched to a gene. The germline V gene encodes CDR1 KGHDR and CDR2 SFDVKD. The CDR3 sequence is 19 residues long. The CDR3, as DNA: TGTGCCACCAGTGATTCCGCCTTGGTCCAGGGGGAAGGCACAGATACGCAGTATTTT. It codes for CATSDSALVQGEGTDTQYF.

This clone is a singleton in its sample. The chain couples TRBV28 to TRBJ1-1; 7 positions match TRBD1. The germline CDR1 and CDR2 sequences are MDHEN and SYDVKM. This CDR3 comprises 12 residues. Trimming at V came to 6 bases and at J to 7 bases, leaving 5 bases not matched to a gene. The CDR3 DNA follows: TGTGCCAGCAGAGACAGGGCCCTTGAAGCTTTCTTT. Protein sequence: CASRDRALEAFF.

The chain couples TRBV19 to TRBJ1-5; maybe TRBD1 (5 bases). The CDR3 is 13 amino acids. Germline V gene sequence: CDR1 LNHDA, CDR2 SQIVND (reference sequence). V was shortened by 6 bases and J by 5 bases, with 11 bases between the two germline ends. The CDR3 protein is CASRPQVDQPQHF. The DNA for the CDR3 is TGTGCCAGTAGGCCACAGGTTGATCAGCCCCAGCATTTT. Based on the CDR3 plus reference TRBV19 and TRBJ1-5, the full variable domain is DGGITQSPKYLFRKEGQNVTLSCEQNLNHDAMYWYRQDPGQGLRLIYYSQIVNDFQKGDIAEGYSVSREKKESFPLTVTSAQKNPTAFYLCASRPQVDQPQHFGDGTRLSIL.

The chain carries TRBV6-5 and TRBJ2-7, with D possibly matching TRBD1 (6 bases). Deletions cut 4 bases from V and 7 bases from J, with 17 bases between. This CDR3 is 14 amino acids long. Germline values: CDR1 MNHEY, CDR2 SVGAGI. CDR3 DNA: TGTGCCAGCAGTTCTGACAGGAGAAGCCGAGAGCAGTACTTC. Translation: CASSSDRRSREQYF.

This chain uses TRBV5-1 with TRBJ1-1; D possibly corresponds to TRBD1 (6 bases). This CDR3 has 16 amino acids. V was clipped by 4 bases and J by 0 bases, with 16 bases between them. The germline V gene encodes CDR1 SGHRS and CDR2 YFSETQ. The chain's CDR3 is CASSRGDTALNTEAFF. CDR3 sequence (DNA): TGCGCCAGCAGCCGGGGGGACACCGCCTTGAACACTGAAGCTTTCTTT.

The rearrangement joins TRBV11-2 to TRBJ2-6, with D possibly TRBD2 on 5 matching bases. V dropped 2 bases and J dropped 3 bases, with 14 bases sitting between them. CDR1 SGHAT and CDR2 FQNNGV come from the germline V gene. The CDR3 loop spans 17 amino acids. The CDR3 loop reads CASSLLRGSSGANVLTF. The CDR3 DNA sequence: TGTGCCAGCAGCTTACTCCGAGGGAGCAGTGGGGCCAACGTCCTGACTTTC.

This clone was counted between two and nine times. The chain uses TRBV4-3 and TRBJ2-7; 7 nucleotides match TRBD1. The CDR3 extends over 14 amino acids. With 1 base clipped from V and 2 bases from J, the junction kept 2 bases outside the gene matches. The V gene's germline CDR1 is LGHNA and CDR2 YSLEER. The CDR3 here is CASSQVGGTYEQYF. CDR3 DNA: TGCGCCAGCAGCCAAGTAGGGGGCACCTACGAGCAGTACTTC.